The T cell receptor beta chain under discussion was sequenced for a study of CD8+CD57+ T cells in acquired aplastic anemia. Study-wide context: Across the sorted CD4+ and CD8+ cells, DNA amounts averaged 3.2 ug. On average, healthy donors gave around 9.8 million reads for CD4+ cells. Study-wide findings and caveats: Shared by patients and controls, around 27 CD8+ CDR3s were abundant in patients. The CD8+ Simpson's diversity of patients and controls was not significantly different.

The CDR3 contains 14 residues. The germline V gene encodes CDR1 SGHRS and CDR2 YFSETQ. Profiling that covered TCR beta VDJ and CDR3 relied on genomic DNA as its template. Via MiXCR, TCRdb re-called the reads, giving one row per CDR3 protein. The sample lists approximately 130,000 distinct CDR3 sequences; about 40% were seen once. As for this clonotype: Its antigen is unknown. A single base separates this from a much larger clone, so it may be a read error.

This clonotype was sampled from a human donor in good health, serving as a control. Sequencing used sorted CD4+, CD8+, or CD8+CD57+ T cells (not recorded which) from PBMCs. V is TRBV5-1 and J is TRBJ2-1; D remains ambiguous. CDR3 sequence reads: CAGSLDGSYNEQFF. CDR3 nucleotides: TGCGCCGGCAGCTTGGACGGCAGTTACAATGAGCAGTTCTTC.